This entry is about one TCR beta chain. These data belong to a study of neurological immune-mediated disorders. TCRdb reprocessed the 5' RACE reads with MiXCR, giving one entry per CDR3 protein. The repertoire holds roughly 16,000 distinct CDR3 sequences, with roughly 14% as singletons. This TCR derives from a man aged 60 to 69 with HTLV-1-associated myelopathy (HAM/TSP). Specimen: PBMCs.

CDR3: CASSVASGGAQETQYF. CDR3 DNA: TGTGCCAGCAGCGTAGCTAGCGGGGGGGCCCAAGAGACCCAGTACTTC. The chain recombines TRBV9 with TRBJ2-5, with 12 bases aligning to TRBD2. The CDR3 covers 16 residues. Trimming removed 0 bases from V and 1 base from J; junction bases left unmatched: 1. Per the germline V gene, CDR1 is SGDLS and CDR2 is YYNGEE.